This T cell receptor (beta chain) emerged from a study of T cell responses to AZD1222 COVID-19 vaccine. Study-wide findings and caveats: Among those given AZD1222, only six were seropositive at baseline. Possibly, clonal diversity was underestimated; donors were largely white British and included more females. Dominant CD4 TCR responses targeted spike regions 160-218 and 743-854.

Trimming took 7 bases from V and 1 from J, leaving 20 bases between them. CDR3 size: 17 residues. Germline assignment: CDR1 SGHAT and CDR2 FQNNGV. Profiling relied on immunoSEQ multiplex PCR, and the TCRdb table lists in-frame clones only, not all of them. The table includes approximately 28,000 clones, over 90% detected once. This clone was found once. What it binds is unknown. Source: peripheral blood, taken on day 0 of AZD1222 vaccination. The receptor comes from an adult in good health. The V gene is TRBV11-2, the J gene TRBJ1-3; TRBD1 might be the D (6 bases). The CDR3 reads CASTHLGDKASGNTIYF. The CDR3 coding sequence is TGTGCCAGCACCCACCTCGGGGACAAGGCATCTGGAAACACCATATATTTT.